Listed below are T cell receptor beta chains from one sample, sequenced in a study of T cells in narcolepsy. TCRdb's table, derived via immunoSEQ multiplex PCR, lists solely in-frame clones and lacks some. The sample includes fewer than 40,000 clones, about 76% of them seen just once. What was sequenced was CD45RA- memory CD4+ T cells from PBMCs. The receptors stem from a human donor with narcolepsy. The CDR3 runs from the conserved cysteine through the conserved F or W. Fields, in order: V gene, J gene, D gene, clone size, CDR3 DNA, CDR3 protein. A D gene is named only where the DNA matches it firmly. For some rows the clone size is stated as once, few or many, or as a class when expanded; others skip it.

v_call: TRBV15; j_call: TRBJ2-1; d_call: -; clone_size: -; cdr3_nt: TGTGCCACCAGCAGAGAGAGACCCGGCTCCTACAATGAGCAGTTCTTC; cdr3_aa: CATSRERPGSYNEQFF
v_call: TRBV6-1; j_call: TRBJ2-3; d_call: -; clone_size: -; cdr3_nt: TGTGCCAGCAATGGCGGCCCTAGCACAGATACGCAGTATTTT; cdr3_aa: CASNGGPSTDTQYF
v_call: TRBV29-1; j_call: TRBJ2-3; d_call: TRBD2; clone_size: -; cdr3_nt: TGCAGCGTTAGACTAGCGGGAAAAGATACGCAGTATTTT; cdr3_aa: CSVRLAGKDTQYF
v_call: TRBV13; j_call: TRBJ2-3; d_call: -; clone_size: -; cdr3_nt: TGTGCCAGCAGCCTGAGGACAGATACGCAGTATTTT; cdr3_aa: CASSLRTDTQYF
v_call: TRBV9; j_call: TRBJ1-1; d_call: TRBD1; clone_size: -; cdr3_nt: TGTGCCAGCAGCGTAGAAAGGGACAGAGATGAAGCTTTCTTT; cdr3_aa: CASSVERDRDEAFF
v_call: TRBV7-2; j_call: TRBJ1-2; d_call: -; clone_size: -; cdr3_nt: TGTGCCAGCAGCTTAGATCAGGGACACACCTTC; cdr3_aa: CASSLDQGHTF
v_call: TRBV28; j_call: TRBJ2-4; d_call: -; clone_size: few; cdr3_nt: TGTGCCAGCAGTTTCGCGGGAGCCAAAAACATTCAGTACTTC; cdr3_aa: CASSFAGAKNIQYF
v_call: TRBV9; j_call: TRBJ2-2; d_call: TRBD2; clone_size: few; cdr3_nt: TGTGCCAGCAGCCTTCGGGGAGGGGTTAACACCGGGGAGCTGTTTTTT; cdr3_aa: CASSLRGGVNTGELFF
v_call: TRBV4-3; j_call: TRBJ1-4; d_call: TRBD1; clone_size: -; cdr3_nt: TGCGCCAGCAGCCAGCGGACAGGGGGAGGTGAAAAACTGTTTTTT; cdr3_aa: CASSQRTGGGEKLFF
v_call: TRBV5-4; j_call: TRBJ2-1; d_call: TRBD1; clone_size: few; cdr3_nt: TGTGCCAGCAGTAGACAGGGTCAAAGCTACAATGAGCAGTTCTTC; cdr3_aa: CASSRQGQSYNEQFF
v_call: TRBV30; j_call: TRBJ2-7; d_call: TRBD1; clone_size: -; cdr3_nt: TGTGCCTGGACAAGGACAGGCGTAGACGAGCAGTACTTC; cdr3_aa: CAWTRTGVDEQYF
v_call: TRBV7-2; j_call: TRBJ1-1; d_call: -; clone_size: -; cdr3_nt: TGTGCCAGCAGCTTAGATATGGGTGAAGCTTTCTTT; cdr3_aa: CASSLDMGEAFF
v_call: TRBV4-1; j_call: TRBJ1-1; d_call: TRBD1; clone_size: once; cdr3_nt: TGCGCCAGCAGCCGCGCTGTCGGACAGGGGGCGATCGGCGCTGAAGCTTTCTTT; cdr3_aa: CASSRAVGQGAIGAEAFF
v_call: TRBV19; j_call: TRBJ2-5; d_call: TRBD2; clone_size: -; cdr3_nt: TGTGCCAGTAGTGGTCGGACTAGCGGGAGGGGAGAGACCCAGTACTTC; cdr3_aa: CASSGRTSGRGETQYF
v_call: TRBV30; j_call: TRBJ2-7; d_call: -; clone_size: -; cdr3_nt: TGTGCCTGGAGTGTGGCAGCGCCCTACGAGCAGTACTTC; cdr3_aa: CAWSVAAPYEQYF
v_call: TRBV5-6; j_call: TRBJ2-3; d_call: -; clone_size: -; cdr3_nt: TGTGCCAGCAGCTTAAGCGTAAACACAGATACGCAGTATTTT; cdr3_aa: CASSLSVNTDTQYF
v_call: TRBV6-5; j_call: TRBJ1-1; d_call: TRBD1; clone_size: once; cdr3_nt: TGTGCCAGCAGTTACTTACAGGGGGCTGCTGAAGCTTTCTTT; cdr3_aa: CASSYLQGAAEAFF
v_call: TRBV5-1; j_call: TRBJ2-5; d_call: TRBD2; clone_size: -; cdr3_nt: TGCGCCAGCAGCGCCGGGACTAGCGGCAAGGAGACCCAGTACTTC; cdr3_aa: CASSAGTSGKETQYF
v_call: TRBV4-1; j_call: TRBJ2-4; d_call: -; clone_size: -; cdr3_nt: TGCGCCAGCAGCCAAGAAGCGGGCCTGTCTCTAGCCAAAAACATTCAGTACTTC; cdr3_aa: CASSQEAGLSLAKNIQYF
v_call: TRBV7-9; j_call: TRBJ1-1; d_call: -; clone_size: -; cdr3_nt: TGTGCCGGAGACGGGGGGCGAGGCACTGAAGCTTTCTTT; cdr3_aa: CAGDGGRGTEAFF
v_call: TRBV9; j_call: TRBJ1-1; d_call: TRBD1; clone_size: few; cdr3_nt: TGTGCCAGCAGCGTAGATAGACAGGGTGAAGCTTTCTTT; cdr3_aa: CASSVDRQGEAFF
v_call: TRBV2; j_call: TRBJ2-2; d_call: TRBD2; clone_size: -; cdr3_nt: TGTGCCAGCAGTGACCCCATCCGGGGGGGGATGAGGGACGGGGAGCTGTTTTTT; cdr3_aa: CASSDPIRGGMRDGELFF
v_call: TRBV6-5; j_call: TRBJ1-2; d_call: -; clone_size: -; cdr3_nt: TGTGCCAGCAGGCCGGGACTAAGGGCTGGCTACACCTTC; cdr3_aa: CASRPGLRAGYTF
v_call: TRBV29-1; j_call: TRBJ2-7; d_call: -; clone_size: -; cdr3_nt: TGCAGCGTTGAAGAAGATTCATGGGACGGGACCTACGAGCAGTACTTC; cdr3_aa: CSVEEDSWDGTYEQYF
v_call: TRBV15; j_call: TRBJ2-7; d_call: TRBD2; clone_size: -; cdr3_nt: TGTGCCACCAGCAGAGCGACGGGAGCGGGAGGAGGCAACGAGCAGTACTTC; cdr3_aa: CATSRATGAGGGNEQYF
v_call: TRBV15; j_call: TRBJ1-5; d_call: -; clone_size: -; cdr3_nt: TGTGCCACCAGCAGAGATAAAGCGGTCGGCAGGGCAGCGTCAAGTTCCCAGCATTTT; cdr3_aa: CATSRDKAVGRAASSSQHF
v_call: TRBV27; j_call: TRBJ2-2; d_call: TRBD1; clone_size: -; cdr3_nt: TGTGCCAGCGGACCGGGACAGGGTATTTTCGGGGAGCTGTTTTTT; cdr3_aa: CASGPGQGIFGELFF
v_call: TRBV7-8; j_call: TRBJ2-4; d_call: TRBD2; clone_size: -; cdr3_nt: TGTGCCAGCAGCTTAGTGAGCGGGGGAATAGCCAAAAACATTCAGTACTTC; cdr3_aa: CASSLVSGGIAKNIQYF
v_call: TRBV7-8; j_call: TRBJ1-1; d_call: TRBD1; clone_size: -; cdr3_nt: TGTGCCAGCGACAGGGGCATTGGCACTGAAGCTTTCTTT; cdr3_aa: CASDRGIGTEAFF
v_call: TRBV7-8; j_call: TRBJ1-1; d_call: TRBD1; clone_size: -; cdr3_nt: TGTGCCAGCAGCTTAAGACAGGGGGACACTGAAGCTTTCTTT; cdr3_aa: CASSLRQGDTEAFF
v_call: TRBV5-1; j_call: TRBJ1-1; d_call: -; clone_size: -; cdr3_nt: TGCGCCAGCCGGGGCTCAGGGGCTAAGAACACTGAAGCTTTCTTT; cdr3_aa: CASRGSGAKNTEAFF
v_call: TRBV6-5; j_call: TRBJ2-1; d_call: -; clone_size: -; cdr3_nt: TGTGCCAGCAGCCGTCGACTAGGAGGTGTGAATGAGCAGTTCTTC; cdr3_aa: CASSRRLGGVNEQFF
v_call: TRBV5-1; j_call: TRBJ2-2; d_call: -; clone_size: once; cdr3_nt: TGCGCCAGCCTACAAACCGGGAGCACCGGGGAGCTGTTTTTT; cdr3_aa: CASLQTGSTGELFF
v_call: TRBV7-2; j_call: TRBJ1-1; d_call: -; clone_size: -; cdr3_nt: TGTGCCAGCAGCTCTCCCGAATTCGGGTCTGAAGCTTTCTTT; cdr3_aa: CASSSPEFGSEAFF
v_call: TRBV7-9; j_call: TRBJ2-3; d_call: -; clone_size: -; cdr3_nt: TGTGCCAGCAGCACCAGCGGGCTGGGGGCAGATACGCAGTATTTT; cdr3_aa: CASSTSGLGADTQYF
v_call: TRBV7-9; j_call: TRBJ2-4; d_call: -; clone_size: -; cdr3_nt: TGTGCCAGCAGCTTAGGGTCTAGTGTGAACATTCAGTACTTC; cdr3_aa: CASSLGSSVNIQYF
v_call: TRBV7-2; j_call: TRBJ1-5; d_call: -; clone_size: few; cdr3_nt: TGTGCCAGCAGCTTAGGCCCGAATCAGCCCCAGCATTTT; cdr3_aa: CASSLGPNQPQHF
v_call: TRBV28; j_call: TRBJ2-5; d_call: TRBD2; clone_size: -; cdr3_nt: TGTGCCAGCAGCCCAGCGGGAGTCTACAAAGAGACCCAGTACTTC; cdr3_aa: CASSPAGVYKETQYF
v_call: TRBV7-2; j_call: TRBJ1-2; d_call: TRBD1; clone_size: -; cdr3_nt: TGTGCCAGCCCCAGCCAGGGGGGTAGCGACTACACCTTC; cdr3_aa: CASPSQGGSDYTF
v_call: TRBV30; j_call: TRBJ2-5; d_call: -; clone_size: -; cdr3_nt: TGTGCCTGGAGTGTAGGGGAGACCCAGTACTTC; cdr3_aa: CAWSVGETQYF
v_call: TRBV5-1; j_call: TRBJ2-2; d_call: TRBD2; clone_size: -; cdr3_nt: TGCGCCAGCAGCCCGGGACTAGCGGGACTGGGGACCGGGGAGCTGTTTTTT; cdr3_aa: CASSPGLAGLGTGELFF
v_call: TRBV14; j_call: TRBJ2-2; d_call: TRBD1; clone_size: -; cdr3_nt: TGTGCCAGCAGCCAAGGAGGGGGCGGCACCGGGGAGCTGTTTTTT; cdr3_aa: CASSQGGGGTGELFF
v_call: TRBV5-1; j_call: TRBJ1-1; d_call: -; clone_size: few; cdr3_nt: TGCGCCAGCAGCTCCGGGGAGGGACTCACTGAAGCTTTCTTT; cdr3_aa: CASSSGEGLTEAFF